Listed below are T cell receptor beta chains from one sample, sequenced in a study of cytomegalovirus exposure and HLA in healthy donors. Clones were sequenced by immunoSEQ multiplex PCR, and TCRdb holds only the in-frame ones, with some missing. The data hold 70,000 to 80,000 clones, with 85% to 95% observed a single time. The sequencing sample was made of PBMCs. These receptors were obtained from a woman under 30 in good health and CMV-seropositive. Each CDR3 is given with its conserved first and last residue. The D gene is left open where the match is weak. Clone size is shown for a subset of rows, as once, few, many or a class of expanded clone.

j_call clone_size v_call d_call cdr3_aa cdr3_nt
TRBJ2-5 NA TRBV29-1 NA CSLNLERTQYF TGCAGCCTAAACCTAGAGAGGACCCAGTACTTC
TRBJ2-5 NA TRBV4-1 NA CASSQDWEAETQYF TGCGCCAGCAGCCAAGATTGGGAGGCGGAGACCCAGTACTTC
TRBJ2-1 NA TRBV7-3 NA CASSPSGTTYNEQFF TGTGCCAGCAGCCCAAGCGGAACCACCTACAATGAGCAGTTCTTC
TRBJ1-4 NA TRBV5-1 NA CASSLREGEKLFF TGCGCCAGCAGCTTGAGGGAGGGTGAAAAACTGTTTTTT
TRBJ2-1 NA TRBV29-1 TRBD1 CSVSGQGYNEQFF TGCAGCGTAAGCGGACAGGGGTACAATGAGCAGTTCTTC
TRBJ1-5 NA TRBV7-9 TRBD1 CASRHTGVTQPQHF TGTGCCAGCAGACACACAGGGGTTACACAGCCCCAGCATTTT
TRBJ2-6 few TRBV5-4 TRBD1 CASSSGTGDFLSGANVLTF TGTGCCAGCAGCTCCGGGACAGGGGATTTTCTCTCTGGGGCCAACGTCCTGACTTTC
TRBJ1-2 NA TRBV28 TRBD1 CASRDRGASRGYTF TGTGCCAGCAGGGACAGGGGCGCCTCGCGTGGCTACACCTTC
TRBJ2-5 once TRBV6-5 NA CASRQTGQETQYF TGTGCCAGCAGACAGACAGGCCAAGAGACCCAGTACTTC
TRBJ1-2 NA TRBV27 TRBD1 CASRAGTGDDGYTF TGTGCCAGCAGGGCGGGGACAGGGGATGACGGCTACACCTTC
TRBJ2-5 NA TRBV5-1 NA CASSFLGAVEETQYF TGCGCCAGCAGCTTTCTTGGGGCTGTAGAGGAGACCCAGTACTTC
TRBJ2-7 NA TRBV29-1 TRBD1 CSVKGTVHEQYF TGCAGCGTTAAAGGGACAGTCCACGAGCAGTACTTC
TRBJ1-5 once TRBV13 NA CASSLGGAGNQPQHF TGTGCCAGCAGCCTGGGGGGGGCCGGGAATCAGCCCCAGCATTTT